Described below is a single TCR beta chain sequence and its context. This clonotype is a singleton in its sample. Its antigen is still unknown. Base qualities are not recorded, but no much larger clone differs from it by a single base. Evidence from a single read is weak. This entry comes from a study of T cell repertoires in cytomegalovirus infection (dated by TCRdb to about 2019). With respect to the entire study: Alongside well-studied HLA-B-restricted epitopes, the peptide stimulations were aimed at recently identified HLA-C-restricted CMV epitopes, whose presentation resists viral immunomodulation. The HLA type of each donor mattered for the analysis, because public TCR beta signatures pointed to carriage of CMV infection along with the matching HLA type.

V drops 0 bases and J drops 3 bases, leaving 15 bases in between. The CDR3 numbers 16 residues from cysteine through phenylalanine. Only CDR3 DNA is held: 48 bases, read in frame from base 1. The germline V gene gives CDR1 as SGHVS and CDR2 as FNYEAQ. The data were produced on an Illumina HiSeq 1500. The public reads were run again by TCRdb, first through fastp at Q25 and then through MiXCR, and only productive beta chains were kept. Rows with one shared CDR3 protein collapse into an entry with the most common genes and DNA. Here the sample has 450,000 to 600,000 distinct CDR3 sequences; 42% occur a single time. Clones ranked in the top ten supply approximately 40% of the sample. Paper-wide results and their limitations: The ex vivo response was dominated by HLA-C-restricted CMV-specific TCR beta clonotypes, and the single most frequent clonotype in two of eight donors was supplied by these HLA-C-restricted clonotypes. Cumulative frequency of public TCR beta family members discriminated carriers of CMV infection plus the relevant HLA type in this cohort and an independent 352-donor cohort.

The treatment or condition label here, explained by the study, means: in vitro stimulation with specific CMV peptide epitopes to enrich CMV-specific T cells. Sample: cultured PBMCs, taken from culture after CMV antigen stimulation. This chain joins TRBV7-6 to TRBJ2-7; the D gene is perhaps TRBD1, from 6 matching bases. This TCR was recovered from a human donor in good health (CMV status not recorded). Some clones in this sample may be carry-over from other donors' samples. The DNA sequence is given as TGTGCCAGCAGCTTAGCGCCCGTCACAGGGTACTACGAGCAGTACTTC. This gives the protein CASSLAPVTGYYEQYF.